This TCR beta chain emerged from a study of early T cells in non-severe SARS-CoV-2 infection. Study information: The sequenced material was bulk RNA from unsorted whole blood, and its chains were unpaired.

TCRdb passed the 5' RACE reads through MiXCR, listing each CDR3 protein once. The sample lists around 110,000 distinct CDR3 sequences, approximately 10% occurring once. Germline CDR1 is SGHVS and CDR2 is FQNEAQ. The CDR3 loop spans 17 amino acids. The V and J ends lost 1 base and 6 bases respectively, with 20 bases between them. This clonotype was picked up many times. The chain has TRBV7-8 and TRBJ2-3; D possibly corresponds to TRBD2 (5 bases). The source of this sequence is an adult who was a healthcare worker with PCR-confirmed SARS-CoV-2 infection or an uninfected control (not recorded which). The sample comprised whole blood. This CDR3 reads CASSLVRGLDSTDTQYF. DNA for the CDR3: TGTGCCAGCAGCTTAGTTCGGGGTTTGGACTCCACGGATACGCAGTATTTT.